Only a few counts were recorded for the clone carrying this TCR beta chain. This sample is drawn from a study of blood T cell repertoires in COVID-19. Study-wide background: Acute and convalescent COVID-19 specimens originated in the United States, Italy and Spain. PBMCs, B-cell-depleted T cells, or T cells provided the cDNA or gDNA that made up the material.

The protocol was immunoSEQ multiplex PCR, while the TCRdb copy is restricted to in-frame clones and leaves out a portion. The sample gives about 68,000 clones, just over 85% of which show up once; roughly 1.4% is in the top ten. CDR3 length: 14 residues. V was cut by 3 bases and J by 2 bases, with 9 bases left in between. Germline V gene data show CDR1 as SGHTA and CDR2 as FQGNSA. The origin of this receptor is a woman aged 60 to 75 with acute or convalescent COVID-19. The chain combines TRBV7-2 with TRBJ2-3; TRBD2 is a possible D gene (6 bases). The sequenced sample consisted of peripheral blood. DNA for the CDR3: TGTGCCAGCAGCTTGATACTAGCCACAGATACGCAGTATTTT. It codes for CASSLILATDTQYF.